Described below is a single T cell receptor beta chain sequence and its context. Survey level was the resolution at which the v3.0 immunoSEQ assay ran. Clones were sequenced by immunoSEQ multiplex PCR, and TCRdb holds only the in-frame ones, with some missing. This sample carries roughly 29,000 clones, about 85% of them seen once, and the ten largest clones take just under 8.5%. The data are from a study of long-term antiretroviral therapy in people with HIV. Losses at the gene ends were 5 bases for V and 0 bases for J; bases not matched to a gene: 7. From germline, CDR1 is SGHNT and CDR2 YENEEA. The CDR3 consists of 15 residues.

Material: unsorted PBMCs, obtained 3 years after starting antiretroviral therapy. The V and J genes are TRBV11-3 and TRBJ2-7, with TRBD1 identical over 7 bases. The receptor comes from a man aged 40-49 years with HIV. The DNA of the CDR3 is TGTGCCAGCAGCACCCAGGGACAGCACTCCTACGAGCAGTACTTC. Its protein is CASSTQGQHSYEQYF.